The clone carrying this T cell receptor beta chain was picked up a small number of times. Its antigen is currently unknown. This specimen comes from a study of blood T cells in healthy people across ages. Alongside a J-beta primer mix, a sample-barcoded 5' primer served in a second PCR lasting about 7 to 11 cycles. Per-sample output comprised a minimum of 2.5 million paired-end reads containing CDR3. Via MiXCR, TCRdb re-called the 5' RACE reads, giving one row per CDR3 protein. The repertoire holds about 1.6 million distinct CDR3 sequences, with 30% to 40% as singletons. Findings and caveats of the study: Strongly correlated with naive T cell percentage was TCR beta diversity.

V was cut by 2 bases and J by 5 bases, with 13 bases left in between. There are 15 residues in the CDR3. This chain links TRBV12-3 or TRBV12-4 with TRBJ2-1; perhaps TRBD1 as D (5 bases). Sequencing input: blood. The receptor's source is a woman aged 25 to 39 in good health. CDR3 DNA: TGTGCCAGCAGTTTAACGTCGGTCAGGGACAATGAGCAGTTCTTC. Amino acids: CASSLTSVRDNEQFF.